Following are 30 T cell receptor beta chains from one sample sequenced in a study of blood T cell repertoires in COVID-19. Assay: immunoSEQ multiplex PCR; the TCRdb copy retains only in-frame clones and omits some. The repertoire holds approximately 230,000 clones, with around 90% as singletons. Source material: peripheral blood. These receptors were collected from an elderly man with acute or convalescent COVID-19.

V and J are TRBV11-3 and TRBJ2-1; 8 bases map to TRBD2. J lost 4 bases, V lost 1 base, and 3 bases had no gene match. In germline, CDR1 is SGHNT, CDR2 YENEEA. The CDR3 is 15 residues long. The CDR3 nucleotides are TGTGCCAGCAGCTTAGCAGCGGGAGAATACAATGAGCAGTTCTTC. Translated, it gives CASSLAAGEYNEQFF.

This clone was seen only a few times. The J gene is TRBJ2-1, the V gene TRBV9; D may be TRBD1 (6 bases). V gave up 5 bases and J gave up 8 bases, with 20 bases separating them. Germline V gene lookup returns CDR1 SGDLS and CDR2 YYNGEE. The CDR3 is made up of 15 amino acids. The CDR3 DNA follows: TGTGCCAGCAGTTTCGGGACACTGGGGGTCGATGAGCAGTTCTTC. It encodes CASSFGTLGVDEQFF. The variable domain in full, with the rest retrieved from reference TRBV9 and TRBJ2-1, is DSGVTQTPKHLITATGQRVTLRCSPRSGDLSVYWYQQSLDQGLQFLIQYYNGEERAKGNILERFSAQQFPDLHSELNLSSLELGDSALYFCASSFGTLGVDEQFFGPGTRLTVL.

This clone was detected only once. The chain links TRBV21-1 to TRBJ1-2; the table gives TRBD1 as D, unverified against the DNA. TRBV21-1 is listed as a pseudogene. The CDR3 has 17 residues. The CDR3 DNA follows: TGTGCCAGCAGCTTTCTATCGTCTACAGGGGCATGGTATGGCTACACCTTC. Protein product: CASSFLSSTGAWYGYTF.

This clone was seen a few times. The J gene is TRBJ2-1, the V gene TRBV5-4, with a weak D call TRBD2 (5 bases). This CDR3 spans 14 amino acids. CDR1 is SGHNT, CDR2 YYREEE, per germline (reference sequence). Deletions cut 4 bases from V and 10 bases from J, with 18 bases between. CDR3 DNA: TGTGCCAGCAGCCCACAAAGGCGGGCAGGAGAGCAGTTCTTC. This encodes CASSPQRRAGEQFF. The full variable domain, with the rest looked up from reference TRBV5-4 and TRBJ2-1, is ETGVTQSPTHLIKTRGQQVTLRCSSQSGHNTVSWYQQALGQGPQFIFQYYREEENGRGNFPPRFSGLQFPNYSSELNVNALELDDSALYLCASSPQRRAGEQFFGPGTRLTVL.

J is TRBJ1-1 and V is TRBV20-1; 7 nucleotides agree with TRBD1. In germline, CDR1 is DFQATT, CDR2 SNEGSKA (reference sequence). The J segment lost 6 bases and the V segment lost 3 bases, leaving 7 bases of the junction unmatched. This CDR3 region has 13 residues. In nucleotides, the CDR3 is TGCAGTGCTAGTTCCAGGCAGGGGGCTGAAGCTTTCTTT. Protein: CSASSRQGAEAFF.

This sequence joins TRBV9 and TRBJ1-2, with 8 bases lining up with TRBD1. The V gene's germline CDR1 is SGDLS and CDR2 YYNGEE. Trimming removed 2 bases from V and 4 bases from J; junction bases left unmatched: 10. The CDR3 runs 16 residues. The CDR3 loop reads CASSVTRQGRGYGYTF. The CDR3 DNA is TGTGCCAGCAGCGTCACGAGACAGGGGCGAGGCTATGGCTACACCTTC.

The chain combines TRBV7-3 with TRBJ1-4; 9 bases match TRBD1. V lost 5 bases and J lost 7; bases outside the gene matches: 2. There are 13 residues in the CDR3. Germline V lookup: CDR1 SGHTA, CDR2 FQGTGA. The CDR3 here is CASSPGQGEKLFF. CDR3 DNA sequence: TGTGCCAGCAGCCCGGGACAGGGTGAAAAACTGTTTTTT.

The chain links TRBV29-1 to TRBJ2-1; 8 bases map to TRBD2. Germline V gene data show CDR1 as SQVTM and CDR2 as ANQGSEA. V trimming: 6 bases; J trimming: 10 bases; junction bases outside the gene matches: 2. The CDR3 runs to 10 residues. The CDR3 nucleotides read TGCAGCGTCTCTAGCGGGGAGCAGTTCTTC. It encodes CSVSSGEQFF.

The rearrangement joins TRBV2 to TRBJ2-7, with a possible D match to TRBD1 (6 bases). This CDR3 spans 14 amino acids. Trimming cost V 5 bases and J 3 bases, with 14 bases left between them. Germline assignment: CDR1 SNHLY and CDR2 FYNNEI. The CDR3 here is CASSPQGILYEQYF. CDR3 coding DNA: TGTGCCAGCAGTCCCCAGGGGATCCTCTACGAGCAGTACTTC.

This chain joins TRBV6-1 and TRBJ1-3, with D perhaps matching TRBD1 (6 bases). Trimming removed 3 bases at V and 2 bases at J, with 11 bases between. The CDR3 is 15 residues long. From germline, CDR1 is MNHNS and CDR2 SASEGT. The CDR3: CASSELGGPGNTIYF. The CDR3 coding sequence is TGTGCCAGCAGTGAGTTGGGGGGGCCTGGAAACACCATATATTTT.

This rearrangement joins TRBV24-1 to TRBJ2-2, with TRBD1 identical over 7 bases. The ends lost 4 bases at V and 6 bases at J; junction bases unmatched: 10. This CDR3 region has 16 residues. Germline V CDR1 and CDR2: KGHDR, SFDVKD. The CDR3: CATSDPTGVRAGELFF. CDR3 nucleotides: TGTGCCACCAGTGACCCTACAGGGGTTCGGGCCGGGGAGCTGTTTTTT.

This clone was seen more than once but under ten times. Other DNA variants within this sample encode the same CDR3. The chain links TRBV4-3 to TRBJ1-1; the D is unclear. Trimming cost V 0 bases and J 0 bases, with 5 bases left between them. Germline V CDR1 and CDR2: LGHNA, YSLEER. The CDR3 is 14 amino acids. For the CDR3, the DNA is TGCGCCAGCAGCCAAGATCGAGTGAACACTGAAGCTTTCTTT. It codes for CASSQDRVNTEAFF.

V usage is TRBV10-3 and J usage is TRBJ1-2, with TRBD1 as a possible D gene (5 bases). V was trimmed by 3 bases and J by 7 bases, leaving 12 bases between them. The CDR3 spans 13 residues. Germline V gene sequence: CDR1 ENHRY, CDR2 SYGVKD. For the CDR3, the DNA is TGTGCCATCAGTGATTGGGGGGATGGTGGCTACACCTTC. Amino acid sequence: CAISDWGDGGYTF.

This clone was detected only once. This sequence joins TRBV19 and TRBJ1-2; TRBD1 is a possible D gene (5 bases). The CDR3 has 13 residues. The germline V gene has CDR1 LNHDA and CDR2 SQIVND (reference sequence). Trimming pared 5 bases from V and 8 bases from J, leaving 15 bases between. In nucleotides, the CDR3 is TGTGCCAGTAGTCTAACTGGGGCGGAGGGCTACACCTTC. Translating gives CASSLTGAEGYTF.

V is TRBV3-1 (or the pseudogene TRBV3-2) and J is TRBJ1-1; D is perhaps TRBD1 (5 bases). This CDR3 has 15 amino acids. Trimming stripped 4 bases from V and 1 base from J, with 13 bases between. Germline lookup yields CDR1 LGHDT and CDR2 YNNKEL (reference sequence). The CDR3: CASSPSGLGNTEAFF. DNA of the CDR3: TGTGCCAGCAGCCCATCGGGACTCGGGAACACTGAAGCTTTCTTT.

The chain combines TRBV15 with TRBJ2-7; D is ambiguous. Trimming left V 3 bases short and J 3 bases short, with 9 bases between. This CDR3 has 13 residues. The germline V gene has CDR1 LNHNV and CDR2 YYDKDF (reference sequence). The CDR3 protein is CATSRAAHYEQYF. The CDR3 DNA follows: TGTGCCACCAGCAGGGCGGCCCACTACGAGCAGTACTTC.

The V call is TRBV28, the J call TRBJ2-1; 10 bases align to TRBD2. The CDR3 covers 16 residues. Germline-derived CDR1 and CDR2 are MDHEN and SYDVKM. V lost 3 bases, J lost 4 bases, and 6 bases stayed unmatched. DNA for the CDR3: TGTGCCAGCAGTTTCCCTAGCGGGAGACAATACAATGAGCAGTTCTTC. Amino acids: CASSFPSGRQYNEQFF. Variable domain in full (rest from reference TRBV28 and TRBJ2-1): DVKVTQSSRYLVKRTGEKVFLECVQDMDHENMFWYRQDPGLGLRLIYFSYDVKMKEKGDIPEGYSVSREKKERFSLILESASTNQTSMYLCASSFPSGRQYNEQFFGPGTRLTVL.

The chain carries TRBV2 and TRBJ2-1; the match to TRBD2 covers 11 bases. Looked up from germline, CDR1 is SNHLY and CDR2 is FYNNEI. This CDR3 is 15 amino acids long. Trimming took 3 bases from V and 6 from J; bases not matched to a gene: 4. The CDR3 bases are TGTGCCAGCAGTGAGATTAGCGGGGGGGCCAATGAGCAGTTCTTC. It is translated as CASSEISGGANEQFF. Variable domain in full (rest from reference TRBV2 and TRBJ2-1): EPEVTQTPSHQVTQMGQEVILRCVPISNHLYFYWYRQILGQKVEFLVSFYNNEISEKSEIFDDQFSVERPDGSNFTLKIRSTKLEDSAMYFCASSEISGGANEQFFGPGTRLTVL.

V is TRBV12-3 or TRBV12-4 and J is TRBJ2-5; no reliable D call. This CDR3 is built from 13 residues. V dropped 3 bases and J dropped 1 base, with 6 bases sitting between them. CDR3 amino acids: CASSFSPQETQYF. The CDR3 DNA follows: TGTGCCAGCAGTTTTAGCCCCCAAGAGACCCAGTACTTC.

The chain links TRBV10-3 to TRBJ1-2; D uncertain. CDR3 size: 13 residues. V was clipped by 7 bases and J by 2 bases, with 11 bases between them. The germline V gene encodes CDR1 ENHRY and CDR2 SYGVKD. The CDR3 DNA follows: TGTGCCATCATGGCAGACACCAACTATGGCTACACCTTC. Translating gives CAIMADTNYGYTF.

The genes are TRBV7-2 and TRBJ2-1, with 14 bases lining up with TRBD2. The CDR3 covers 18 residues. The germline CDR1 and CDR2 sequences are SGHTA and FQGNSA. V was clipped by 1 base and J by 7 bases; unmatched bases: 9. The CDR3 region has the DNA TGTGCCAGCAGCTTAGTAGGAGGGACTAGCGGGAGAAGGAATGAGCAGTTCTTC. Translated, it gives CASSLVGGTSGRRNEQFF.

The genes are TRBV5-8 and TRBJ2-7; a weak D match, TRBD1 (5 bases). Germline loops: CDR1 SGHTS, CDR2 YDEGEE. There are 14 residues in the CDR3. Trimming removed 5 bases at V and 4 bases at J, with 16 bases between. CDR3 in DNA: TGTGCCAGCAGTTACGCAGGGCTACTTTACGAGCAGTACTTC. It encodes CASSYAGLLYEQYF.

CDR3 region: CASSLAGADEQFF. The CDR3 region has the DNA TGCGCCAGCAGTCTAGCGGGAGCCGATGAGCAGTTCTTC. The chain links TRBV4-1 to TRBJ2-1, with TRBD2 identical over 10 bases. Germline V gives CDR1 MGHRA, CDR2 YSYEKL. V lost 6 bases, J lost 8 bases, and 4 bases stayed unmatched. The CDR3 is 13 amino acids.

The chain couples TRBV7-9 to TRBJ2-1; TRBD2 matches at 13 bases. The CDR3 contains 17 residues. Germline-derived CDR1 and CDR2 are SEHNR and FQNEAQ (reference sequence). V lost 1 base and J lost 4; bases outside the gene matches: 4. As DNA, the CDR3 is TGTGCCAGCAGCTTAGTAACTAGCGGGAGGGGATACAATGAGCAGTTCTTC. Translation gives CASSLVTSGRGYNEQFF.

The V gene is TRBV13, the J gene TRBJ1-1; tentatively, D is TRBD1 (6 bases). Trimming stripped 5 bases from V and 10 bases from J, with 14 bases between. The CDR3 loop spans 12 amino acids. CDR1 PRHDT and CDR2 FYEKMQ come from the germline V gene (reference sequence). Here the CDR3 DNA reads TGTGCCAGCAGCCCAATTCGGGGGGCAGCTTTCTTT. Translated: CASSPIRGAAFF.

The chain recombines TRBV6-5 with TRBJ1-2, with a tentative D call TRBD1 (6 bases). V gave up 0 bases and J gave up 4 bases, with 12 bases separating them. Germline CDR1 MNHEY, CDR2 SVGAGI. The CDR3 sequence is 15 residues long. In DNA form, the CDR3 reads TGTGCCAGCAGTTACTCCGGCAGGGGAGCCTATGGCTACACCTTC. Protein product: CASSYSGRGAYGYTF.

This clone showed up just once. This CDR3 reads CASSLESNQPQHF. CDR3 DNA sequence: TGTGCCAGCAGCTTGGAGAGCAATCAGCCCCAGCATTTT. V and J are TRBV7-2 and TRBJ1-5; D gene unclear. From germline, CDR1 is SGHTA and CDR2 FQGNSA. V lost 3 bases and J lost 1, with 4 bases in between. This CDR3 region has 13 residues. The complete variable domain, with remaining parts taken from reference TRBV7-2 and TRBJ1-5, reads GAGVSQSPSNKVTEKGKDVELRCDPISGHTALYWYRQSLGQGLEFLIYFQGNSAPDKSGLPSDRFSAERTGGSVSTLTIQRTQQEDSAVYLCASSLESNQPQHFGDGTRLSIL.

This clone was seen once. This chain uses TRBV14 with TRBJ2-4; a weak D match, TRBD2 (7 bases). The CDR3 has 15 residues. V was cut by 2 bases and J by 8 bases, with 16 bases left in between. The germline CDR1 and CDR2 sequences are SGHDN and FVKESK. The CDR3 reads CASSQKQGRADIQYF. CDR3 sequence (DNA): TGTGCCAGCAGCCAAAAGCAGGGGAGGGCGGACATTCAGTACTTC.

This rearrangement joins TRBV5-1 to TRBJ2-1; a possible D gene is TRBD2 (6 bases). The CDR3 runs 15 residues. V lost 0 bases to trimming and J lost 13 bases, with 20 bases between them. Germline V gene data show CDR1 as SGHRS and CDR2 as YFSETQ. In nucleotides, the CDR3 is TGCGCCAGCAGCTTGGCCAAGGGATCGCGGGGCGGACAGTTCTTC. This gives the protein CASSLAKGSRGGQFF. The full variable domain, its missing parts supplied by reference TRBV5-1 and TRBJ2-1, is KAGVTQTPRYLIKTRGQQVTLSCSPISGHRSVSWYQQTPGQGLQFLFEYFSETQRNKGNFPGRFSGRQFSNSRSEMNVSTLELGDSALYLCASSLAKGSRGGQFFGPGTRLTVL.

This chain connects TRBV7-9 to TRBJ2-3, with 7 bases that match TRBD1. In germline, CDR1 is SEHNR, CDR2 FQNEAQ (reference sequence). The V gene end was trimmed by 5 bases and the J gene end by 4 bases; junction bases not matched to a gene: 3. There are 13 residues in the CDR3. This CDR3 reads CASSTTGADTQYF. DNA for the CDR3: TGTGCCAGCAGCACCACAGGGGCAGATACGCAGTATTTT.